This T cell receptor (beta chain) was observed in a study of OX40 agonist ivuxolimab in advanced cancers. Study information: Patients received ivuxolimab, an agonistic anti-OX40 (CD134) antibody.

A note on this clone: Its matching antigen is unknown.

Findings of the study overall: Clonal expansion was seen in CD4+ and CD8+ blood T cells by week 6 at 0.1 to 3.0 mg/kg. More expanded clones were seen, on average, in CD8+ T cells than in CD4+. The authors did not determine the antigen specificity of the expanded peripheral T cells.

The table came from immunoSEQ multiplex PCR; TCRdb's copy has only in-frame clones and leaves some out. Altogether more than 45,000 clones are present, roughly 85% being singletons, with the ten largest covering about 10%. The CDR3 runs to 12 residues. CDR1 is GTSNPN, CDR2 SVGIG, per germline (reference sequence). V lost 1 base, J lost 1 base, and 5 bases lay in between. The sample in question was CD4+ or CD8+ T cells sorted from blood, obtained in a trial of the OX40 agonist ivuxolimab. The gene calls are TRBV30 and TRBJ2-7, with unresolved D. This TCR was recovered from an adult with an advanced solid tumor such as melanoma, head and neck, liver or kidney cancer. CDR3 coding DNA: TGTGCCTGGAGTGGTCTTTCCTACGAGCAGTACTTC. It encodes CAWSGLSYEQYF.